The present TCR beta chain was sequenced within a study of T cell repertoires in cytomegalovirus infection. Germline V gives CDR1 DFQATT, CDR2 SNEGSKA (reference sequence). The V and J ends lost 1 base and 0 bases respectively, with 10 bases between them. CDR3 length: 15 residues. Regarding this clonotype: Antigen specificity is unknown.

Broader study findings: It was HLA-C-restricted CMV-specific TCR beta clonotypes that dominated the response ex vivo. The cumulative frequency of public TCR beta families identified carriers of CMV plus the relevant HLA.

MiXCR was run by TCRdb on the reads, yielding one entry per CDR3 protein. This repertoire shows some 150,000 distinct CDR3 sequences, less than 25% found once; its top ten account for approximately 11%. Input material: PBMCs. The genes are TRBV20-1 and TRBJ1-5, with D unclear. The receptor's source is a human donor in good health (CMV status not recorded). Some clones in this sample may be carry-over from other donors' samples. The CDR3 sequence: CSARVTANSNQPQHF. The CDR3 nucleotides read TGCAGTGCTAGAGTAACTGCTAATAGCAATCAGCCCCAGCATTTT.